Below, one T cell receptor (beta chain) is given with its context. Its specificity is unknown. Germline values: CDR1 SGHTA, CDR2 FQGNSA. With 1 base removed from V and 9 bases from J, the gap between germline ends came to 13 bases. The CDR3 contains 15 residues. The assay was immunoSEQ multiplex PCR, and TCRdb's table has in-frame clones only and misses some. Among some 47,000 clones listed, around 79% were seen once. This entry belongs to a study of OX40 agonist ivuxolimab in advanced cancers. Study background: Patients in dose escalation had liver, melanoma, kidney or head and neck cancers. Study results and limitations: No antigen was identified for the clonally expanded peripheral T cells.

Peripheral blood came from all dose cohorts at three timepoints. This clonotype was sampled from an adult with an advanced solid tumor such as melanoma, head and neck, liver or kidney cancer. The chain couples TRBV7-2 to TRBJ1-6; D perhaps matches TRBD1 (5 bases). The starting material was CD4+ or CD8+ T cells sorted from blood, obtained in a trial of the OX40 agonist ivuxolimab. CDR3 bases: TGTGCCAGCAGCTTAGGAGGGCAGGGAACTTCACCCCTCCACTTT. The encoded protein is CASSLGGQGTSPLHF.